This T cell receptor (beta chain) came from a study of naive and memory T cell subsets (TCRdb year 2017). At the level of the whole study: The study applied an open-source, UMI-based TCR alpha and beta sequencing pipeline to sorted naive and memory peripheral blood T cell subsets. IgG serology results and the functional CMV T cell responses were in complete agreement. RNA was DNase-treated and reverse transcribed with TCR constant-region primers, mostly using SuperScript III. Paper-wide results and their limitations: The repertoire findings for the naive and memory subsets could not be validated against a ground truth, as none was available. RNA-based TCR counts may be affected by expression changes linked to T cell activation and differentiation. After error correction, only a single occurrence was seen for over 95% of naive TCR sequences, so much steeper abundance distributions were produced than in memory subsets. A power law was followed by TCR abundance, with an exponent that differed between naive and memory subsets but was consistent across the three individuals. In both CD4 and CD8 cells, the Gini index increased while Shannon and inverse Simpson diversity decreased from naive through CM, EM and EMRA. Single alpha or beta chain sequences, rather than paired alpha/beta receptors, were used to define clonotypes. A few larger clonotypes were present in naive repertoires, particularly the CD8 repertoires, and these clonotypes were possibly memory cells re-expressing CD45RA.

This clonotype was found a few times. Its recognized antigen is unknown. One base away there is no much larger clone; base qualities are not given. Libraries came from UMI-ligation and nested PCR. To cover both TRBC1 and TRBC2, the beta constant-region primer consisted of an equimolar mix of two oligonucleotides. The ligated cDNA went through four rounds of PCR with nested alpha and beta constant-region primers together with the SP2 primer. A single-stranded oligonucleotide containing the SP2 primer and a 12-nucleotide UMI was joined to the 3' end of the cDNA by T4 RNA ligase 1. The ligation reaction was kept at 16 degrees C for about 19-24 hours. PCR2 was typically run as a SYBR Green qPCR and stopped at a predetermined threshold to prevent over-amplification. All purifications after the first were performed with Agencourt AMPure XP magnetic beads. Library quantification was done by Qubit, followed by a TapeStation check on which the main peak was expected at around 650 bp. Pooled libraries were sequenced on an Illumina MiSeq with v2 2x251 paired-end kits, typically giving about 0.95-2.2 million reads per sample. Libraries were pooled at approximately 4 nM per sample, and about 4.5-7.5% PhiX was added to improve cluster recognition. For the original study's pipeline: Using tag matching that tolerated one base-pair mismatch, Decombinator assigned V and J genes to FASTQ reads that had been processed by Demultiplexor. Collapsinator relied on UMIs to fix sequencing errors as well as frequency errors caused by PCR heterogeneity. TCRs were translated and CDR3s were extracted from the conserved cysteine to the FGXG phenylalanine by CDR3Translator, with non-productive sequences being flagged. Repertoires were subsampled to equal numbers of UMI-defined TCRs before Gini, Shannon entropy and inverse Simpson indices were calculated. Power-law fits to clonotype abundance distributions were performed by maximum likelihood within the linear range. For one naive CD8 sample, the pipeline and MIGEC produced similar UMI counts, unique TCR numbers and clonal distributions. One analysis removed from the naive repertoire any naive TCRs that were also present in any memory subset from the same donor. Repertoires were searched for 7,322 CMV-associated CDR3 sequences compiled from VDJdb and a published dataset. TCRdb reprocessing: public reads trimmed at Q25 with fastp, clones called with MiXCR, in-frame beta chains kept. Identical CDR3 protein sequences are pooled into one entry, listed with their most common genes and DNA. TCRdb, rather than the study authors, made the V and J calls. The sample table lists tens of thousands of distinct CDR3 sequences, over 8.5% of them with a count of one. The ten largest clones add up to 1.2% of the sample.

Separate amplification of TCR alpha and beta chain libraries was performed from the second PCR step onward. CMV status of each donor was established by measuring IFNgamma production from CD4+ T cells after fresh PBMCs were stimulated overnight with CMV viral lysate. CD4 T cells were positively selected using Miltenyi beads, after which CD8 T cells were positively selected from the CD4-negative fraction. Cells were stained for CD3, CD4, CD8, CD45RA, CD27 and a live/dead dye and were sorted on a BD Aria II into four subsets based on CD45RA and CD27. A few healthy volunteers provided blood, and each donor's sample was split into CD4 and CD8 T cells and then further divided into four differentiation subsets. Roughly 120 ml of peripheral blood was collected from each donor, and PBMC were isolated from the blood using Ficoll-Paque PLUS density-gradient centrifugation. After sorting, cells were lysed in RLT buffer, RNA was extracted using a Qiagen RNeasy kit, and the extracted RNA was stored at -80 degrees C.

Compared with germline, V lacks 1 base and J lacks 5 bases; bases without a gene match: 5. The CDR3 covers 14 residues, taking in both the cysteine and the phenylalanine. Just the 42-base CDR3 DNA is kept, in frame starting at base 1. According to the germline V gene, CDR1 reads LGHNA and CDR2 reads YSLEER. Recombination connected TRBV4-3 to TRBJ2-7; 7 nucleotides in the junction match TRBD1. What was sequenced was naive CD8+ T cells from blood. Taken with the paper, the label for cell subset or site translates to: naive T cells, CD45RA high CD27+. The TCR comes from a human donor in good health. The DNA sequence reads TGCGCCAGCAGCCAAGCGAGGGGGCGTAACGAGCAGTACTTC. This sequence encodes CASSQARGRNEQYF.